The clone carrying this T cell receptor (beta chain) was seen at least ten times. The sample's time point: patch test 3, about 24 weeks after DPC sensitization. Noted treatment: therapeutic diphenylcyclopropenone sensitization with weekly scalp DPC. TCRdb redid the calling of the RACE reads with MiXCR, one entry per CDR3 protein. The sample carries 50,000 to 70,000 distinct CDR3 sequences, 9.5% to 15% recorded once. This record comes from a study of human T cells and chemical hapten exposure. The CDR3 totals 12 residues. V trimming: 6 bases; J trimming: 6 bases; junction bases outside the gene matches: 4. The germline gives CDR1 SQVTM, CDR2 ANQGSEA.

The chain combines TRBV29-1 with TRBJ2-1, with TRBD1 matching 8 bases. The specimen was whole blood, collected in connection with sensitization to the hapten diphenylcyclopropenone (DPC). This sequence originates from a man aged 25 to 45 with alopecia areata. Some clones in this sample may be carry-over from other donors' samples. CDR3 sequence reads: CSVGGQGNEQFF. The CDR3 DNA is TGCAGCGTAGGAGGACAGGGCAATGAGCAGTTCTTC.